Listed below are T cell receptor beta chains from one sample, sequenced in a study of cytomegalovirus exposure and HLA in healthy donors. The data were produced by immunoSEQ multiplex PCR, yet TCRdb's version contains in-frame clones alone and is incomplete. In the table there are 150,000 to 200,000 clones, over 70% of which are singletons. Sequenced: PBMCs. All receptors come from a woman younger than 35 in good health and CMV-seropositive. Both conserved end residues are part of each CDR3. The D gene is left open where the match is weak. Size tells how often a clone was seen (once, few, many) or the class of an expanded clone, and some rows leave it out.

D	size	J	V	CDR3	DNA
NA	NA	TRBJ1-1	TRBV29-1	CSVEAGSTEAFF	TGCAGCGTTGAGGCGGGATCAACTGAAGCTTTCTTT
TRBD1	NA	TRBJ1-1	TRBV5-1	CASSLGTGVGGAEAFF	TGCGCCAGCAGCCTCGGGACAGGGGTCGGCGGGGCTGAAGCTTTCTTT
TRBD1	NA	TRBJ1-2	TRBV6-5	CASSYRTGFNGYTF	TGTGCCAGCAGTTACCGGACAGGGTTTAATGGCTACACCTTC
NA	NA	TRBJ2-3	TRBV6-4	CASSETENTDTQYF	TGTGCCAGCAGTGAGACAGAGAACACAGATACGCAGTATTTT
TRBD2	NA	TRBJ2-1	TRBV7-9	CASSLVAGVSNEQFF	TGTGCCAGCAGCTTAGTCGCGGGGGTATCCAATGAGCAGTTCTTC
NA	NA	TRBJ1-1	TRBV7-2	CASSFIGVVNTEAFF	TGTGCCAGCAGCTTTATAGGGGTAGTGAACACTGAAGCTTTCTTT
TRBD1	once	TRBJ1-4	TRBV18	CASSPGGGVNEKLFF	TGTGCCAGCTCACCAGGAGGGGGCGTCAATGAAAAACTGTTTTTT
TRBD2	NA	TRBJ2-3	TRBV2	CASSEGTSGGSDTQYF	TGTGCCAGCAGTGAGGGAACTAGCGGGGGGTCAGATACGCAGTATTTT
TRBD1	NA	TRBJ1-1	TRBV6-6	CASSYSGTGTEAFF	TGTGCCAGCAGTTACTCCGGGACAGGGACTGAAGCTTTCTTT
NA	NA	TRBJ1-1	TRBV5-6	CASSPRTVTNTEAFF	TGTGCCAGCAGCCCACGGACAGTTACGAACACTGAAGCTTTCTTT
NA	many	TRBJ1-2	TRBV4-1	CASSQVQGASNGYTF	TGCGCCAGCAGCCAAGTTCAAGGGGCGTCGAATGGCTACACCTTC
TRBD2	NA	TRBJ2-4	TRBV14	CASSQGASGGSTNIQYF	TGTGCCAGCAGCCAAGGAGCTAGCGGGGGATCGACAAACATTCAGTACTTC
NA	few	TRBJ2-5	TRBV13	CASRGTVEQETQYF	TGTGCCAGCAGAGGTACAGTGGAACAAGAGACCCAGTACTTC
NA	NA	TRBJ1-2	TRBV27	CASSYHGLSNYGYTF	TGTGCCAGCAGTTATCACGGTCTTTCTAACTATGGCTACACCTTC
TRBD1	NA	TRBJ1-1	TRBV28	CASSYRGDLTEAFF	TGTGCCAGCAGTTACAGGGGGGATTTAACTGAAGCTTTCTTT
NA	NA	TRBJ2-5	TRBV6-1	CASRAQETQYF	TGTGCCAGCAGGGCCCAAGAGACCCAGTACTTC
NA	NA	TRBJ1-2	TRBV5-1	CASSLTLVDYGYTF	TGCGCCAGCAGCTTAACCCTTGTAGACTATGGCTACACCTTC
TRBD1	NA	TRBJ2-1	TRBV30	CAWSGQGTYNEQFF	TGTGCCTGGAGTGGACAGGGGACTTACAATGAGCAGTTCTTC
NA	once	TRBJ2-7	TRBV19	CASNNGVFNEQYF	TGTGCCAGTAACAACGGAGTATTCAACGAGCAGTACTTC
NA	NA	TRBJ2-2	TRBV7-7	CASSLDRSNTGELFF	TGTGCTAGCAGCCTGGACAGATCTAACACCGGGGAGCTGTTTTTT
NA	NA	TRBJ1-1	TRBV5-6	CASSLAAGIVRNTEAFF	TGTGCCAGCAGCTTGGCCGCGGGAATCGTTCGGAACACTGAAGCTTTCTTT
NA	NA	TRBJ1-2	TRBV29-1	CSVENERVGGYTF	TGCAGCGTTGAAAACGAGAGGGTCGGAGGCTACACCTTC
TRBD1	NA	TRBJ1-5	TRBV28	CASSLPSDRASNQPQHF	TGTGCCAGCAGTCTCCCTTCGGACAGGGCTAGCAATCAGCCCCAGCATTTT
NA	NA	TRBJ2-2	TRBV29-1	CSVLSGGIGELFF	TGCAGCGTTCTCTCAGGGGGGATCGGGGAGCTGTTTTTT
NA	NA	TRBJ2-1	TRBV29-1	CSVEEGGLSYNEQFF	TGCAGCGTGGAAGAGGGGGGTCTCTCCTACAATGAGCAGTTCTTC
TRBD1	NA	TRBJ1-2	TRBV18	CASSLQNRGRGGYTF	TGTGCCAGCTCACTTCAAAACAGGGGGCGCGGAGGCTACACCTTC
NA	NA	TRBJ1-2	TRBV28	CASSRQDGYTF	TGTGCCAGCAGTCGTCAGGATGGCTACACCTTC
NA	once	TRBJ1-3	TRBV6-1	CASGSGGTGNTIYF	TGTGCCAGTGGTTCTGGGGGGACTGGAAACACCATATATTTT
TRBD1	NA	TRBJ1-2	TRBV4-1	CASSQDLGQGLGYTF	TGCGCCAGCAGCCAAGACTTGGGACAGGGGCTTGGCTACACCTTC
NA	NA	TRBJ1-2	TRBV28	CASSFGLYYGYTF	TGTGCCAGCAGTTTCGGGTTATACTATGGCTACACCTTC
NA	NA	TRBJ1-2	TRBV6-6	CASRASARGYGYTF	TGTGCCAGCAGGGCGTCTGCCAGGGGTTATGGCTACACCTTC